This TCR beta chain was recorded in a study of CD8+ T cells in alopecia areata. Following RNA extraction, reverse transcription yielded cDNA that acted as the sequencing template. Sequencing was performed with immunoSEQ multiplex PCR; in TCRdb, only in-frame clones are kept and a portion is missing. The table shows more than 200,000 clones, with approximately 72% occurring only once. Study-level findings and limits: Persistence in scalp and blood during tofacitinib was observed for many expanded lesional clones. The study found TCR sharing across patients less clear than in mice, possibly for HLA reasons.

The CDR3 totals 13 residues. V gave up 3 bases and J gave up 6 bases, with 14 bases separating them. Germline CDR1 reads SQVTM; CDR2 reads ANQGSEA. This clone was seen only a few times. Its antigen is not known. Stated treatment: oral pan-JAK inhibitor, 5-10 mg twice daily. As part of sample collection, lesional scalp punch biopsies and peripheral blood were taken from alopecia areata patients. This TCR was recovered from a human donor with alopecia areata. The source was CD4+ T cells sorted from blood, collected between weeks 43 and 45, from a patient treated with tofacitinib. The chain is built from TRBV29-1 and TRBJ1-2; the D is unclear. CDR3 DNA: TGCAGCGTTGATCCCCAGTCCTCGGATGGCTACACCTTC. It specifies CSVDPQSSDGYTF.